Here is one T cell receptor (beta chain) with its context. The data were taken from a study of shared clonotypes between healthy human individuals. TCRdb's table, derived via immunoSEQ multiplex PCR, lists solely in-frame clones and lacks some. The sample lists hundreds of thousands of clones; 92% were seen once. Naive CD8 cells lacked CD45RO, underwent positive selection for CCR7 and left out terminally differentiated effector memory CD45RA+ cells. The receptor comes from a man aged 25-45 years in good health. Specimen: naive CD8+ T cells sorted from blood.

CDR3 sequence: CASSFSAGGTDEQYF. The CDR3 DNA reads TGTGCCAGCAGTTTCTCCGCAGGGGGTACGGACGAGCAGTACTTC. The V and J genes are TRBV28 and TRBJ2-7; TRBD1 agrees at 7 bases. The CDR3 is 15 amino acids. J was trimmed by 5 bases and V by 3 bases; bases with no gene match: 10. Looked up from germline, CDR1 is MDHEN and CDR2 is SYDVKM.